This T cell receptor beta chain was identified in a study of beta chain features in type 1 diabetes listed by TCRdb under 2018. Regarding the study in general: No differences in mean age, gender distribution, total cell number or subset yield were found between patients and healthy donors. A total of approximately 110,000,000 sorted cells were examined across all samples, and a strong correlation was observed between cell number per subset and RNA yield. The study compared the TCRB repertoires of sorted circulating CD4+ T cell subsets in recently diagnosed type 1 diabetes patients with those in matched healthy donors. Naive and central memory subsets were obtained from all 30 or so donors, but regulatory and stem cell-like memory subsets were isolated from only 8 patients and roughly eight healthy donors. What the authors observed across the whole study: At VDJ recombination sites, patients with type 1 diabetes made fewer insertions and deleted more nucleotides, a pattern implying thymic rearrangement abnormalities. HLA sub-analyses involved small numbers of individuals, so any influence of HLA type on TCRB rearrangement remained unresolved. The naive, central memory and regulatory TCRB repertoires appeared to resemble one another more closely among patients than among healthy donors. Because cDNA was sequenced instead of genomic DNA, highly expressing activated cells could be over-represented, though the groups showed no difference in activation or CD3 levels. A moderate but significant shortening of TCRB CDR3 length was observed in type 1 diabetes patients in all four CD4+ subsets. Shorter templates might have been favored by PCR, but patient and control samples were amplified and corrected together, so both groups would have been affected equally by any skew.

The High Capacity cDNA Reverse Transcription Kit was used to reverse transcribe all of the isolated RNA, meaning that expressed TCRB transcripts were what got sequenced. Naive, central memory and regulatory T cell samples underwent deep immunoSEQ sequencing, averaging about 3.57 million total reads per sample. After sorted cells were lysed in RLT buffer, RNA was extracted with DNase-treated RNeasy Micro or Mini kits, with the choice depending on cell number. To prevent cross-contamination, each cell subset was processed individually, whereas patient and healthy donor samples were processed jointly. Using the immunoSEQ multiplex PCR, TCRB sequences were amplified from cDNA into 87-bp fragments spanning the CDR3 region. The amplicons were sequenced using the Illumina HiSeq platform. The original pipeline was this. PCR bias was corrected computationally using synthetic template baselines, and reads within Hamming distance 2 were collapsed, with unmergeable singletons discarded. By aligning reads against IMGT, V, D and J genes, CDR3 length, and insertions or deletions at six rearrangement sites were assigned. Clonotype counts were normalized to sorted cell number within each subset before computing true diversity and Gini coefficients with the tcR R package. Repertoire sharing was quantified using the overlap coefficient calculated on TCRB nucleotide sequences. Out-of-frame TCRB sequences from naive cells were analyzed to stand in for the pre-selection repertoire. The table was pulled from immuneACCESS by TCRdb, which kept in-frame rearrangements only. Such tables lose some clones; where checked, under half of the loss comes from unresolved V genes, and the rest has no known cause. V, J and clone size reflect that table, while D and trimming were determined from the DNA. The sample has 970,000 or so clones on record, about a sixth of them singletons. The ten largest clonotypes hold around 0.02% of the sample.

Turning to this clone: Its antigen has not been determined. Base qualities were left out, and no much larger clone turns up one base away.

From each donor, a single peripheral blood sample of about 110 mL on average was drawn into heparinised tubes. A BD FACSAria II and a panel including CD45RO, CCR7, CD25, CD127, CD95 and CD27 were used to sort naive, central memory, regulatory and stem cell-like memory CD4+ T cells. All sorted populations exceeded 95% purity. Right away, PBMCs were isolated by Lymphoprep density gradient centrifugation and were stained directly, with no culture step. To minimize batch effects, samples were stained and sorted in pairs, one healthy donor with one patient per experiment. The clonotype comes from a woman aged 18-35 years in good health. Sequenced input: naive CD4+ T cells from blood. Per the publication, the cell subset or site label means: true naive CD4+ T cells.

CDR3 reads: CASSSLARGSNQPQHF. The sequenced DNA: TGTGCCAGCAGCTCCCTCGCCAGGGGAAGCAATCAGCCCCAGCATTTT. The chain employs TRBV5-8 and TRBJ1-5, and possibly TRBD1, on 6 matching bases. The CDR3 numbers 16 residues from cysteine through phenylalanine. Of all the DNA, just the CDR3 is kept, 48 bases in frame from base 1. Sequences SGHTS (CDR1) and YDEGEE (CDR2) are obtained from the germline V gene. Relative to germline, V is 3 bases shorter and J is 1 base shorter, with 14 bases between their ends. Supplemented by the reference TRBV5-8 and TRBJ1-5 proteins around the CDR3, the complete variable domain is EAGVTQSPTHLIKTRGQQATLRCSPISGHTSVYWYQQALGLGLQFLLWYDEGEERNRGNFPPRFSGRQFPNYSSELNVNALELEDSALYLCASSSLARGSNQPQHFGDGTRLSIL.